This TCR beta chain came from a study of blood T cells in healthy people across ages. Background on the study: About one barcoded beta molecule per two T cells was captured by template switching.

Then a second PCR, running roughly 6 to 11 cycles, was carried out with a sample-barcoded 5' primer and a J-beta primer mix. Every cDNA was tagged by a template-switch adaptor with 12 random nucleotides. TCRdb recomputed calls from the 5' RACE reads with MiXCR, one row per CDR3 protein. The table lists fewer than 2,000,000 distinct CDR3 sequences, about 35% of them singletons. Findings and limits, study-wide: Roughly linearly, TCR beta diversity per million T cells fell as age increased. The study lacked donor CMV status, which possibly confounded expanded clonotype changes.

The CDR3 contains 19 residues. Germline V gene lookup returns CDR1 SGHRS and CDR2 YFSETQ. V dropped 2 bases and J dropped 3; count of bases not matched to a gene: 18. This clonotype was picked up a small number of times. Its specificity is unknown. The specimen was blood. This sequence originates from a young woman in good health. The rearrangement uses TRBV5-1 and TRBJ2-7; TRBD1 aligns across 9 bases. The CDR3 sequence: CASSLRLGTGYVSGYEQYF. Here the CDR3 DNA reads TGCGCCAGCAGCTTACGACTTGGGACAGGGTACGTCTCGGGCTACGAGCAGTACTTC.